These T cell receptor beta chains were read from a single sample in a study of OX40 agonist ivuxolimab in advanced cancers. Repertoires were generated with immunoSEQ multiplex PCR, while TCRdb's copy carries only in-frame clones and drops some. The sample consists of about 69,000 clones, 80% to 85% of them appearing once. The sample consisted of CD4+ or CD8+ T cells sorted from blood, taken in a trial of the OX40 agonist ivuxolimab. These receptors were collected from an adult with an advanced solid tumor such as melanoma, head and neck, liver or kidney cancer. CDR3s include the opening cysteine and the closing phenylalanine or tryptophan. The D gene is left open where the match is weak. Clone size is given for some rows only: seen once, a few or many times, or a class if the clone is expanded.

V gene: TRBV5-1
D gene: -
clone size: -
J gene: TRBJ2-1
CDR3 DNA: TGCGCCAGCAGCTTGAGGTCAGGCCGTGAGCAGTTCTTC
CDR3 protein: CASSLRSGREQFF

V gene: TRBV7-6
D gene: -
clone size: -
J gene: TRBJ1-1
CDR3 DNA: TGTGCCAGCAGCTTAGAAGGACAGTTTCCCACTGAAGCTTTCTTT
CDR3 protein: CASSLEGQFPTEAFF

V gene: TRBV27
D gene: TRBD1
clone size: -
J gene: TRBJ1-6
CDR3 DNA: TGTGCCAGCAGGGTGGACAGGGTCGGTAATTCACCCCTCCACTTT
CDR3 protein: CASRVDRVGNSPLHF

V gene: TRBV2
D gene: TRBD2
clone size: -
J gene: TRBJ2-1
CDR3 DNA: TGTGCCACCGCGCTAGCGGCGGCCTACAATGAGCAGTTCTTC
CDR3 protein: CATALAAAYNEQFF

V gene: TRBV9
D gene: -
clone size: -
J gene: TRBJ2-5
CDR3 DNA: TGTGCCAGCAGCGTAGAGTTGGGAGGCGAGACCCAGTACTTC
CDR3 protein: CASSVELGGETQYF

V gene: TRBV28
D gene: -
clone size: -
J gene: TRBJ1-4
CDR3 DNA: TGTGCCAGCAGTTCTGGGACGGCCCGTAATGAAAAACTGTTTTTT
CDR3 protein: CASSSGTARNEKLFF

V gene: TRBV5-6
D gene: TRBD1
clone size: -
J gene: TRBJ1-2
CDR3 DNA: TGTGCCAGCAGCTTGGGGACAGGGGGATTTGGTGGCTACACCTTC
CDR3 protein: CASSLGTGGFGGYTF

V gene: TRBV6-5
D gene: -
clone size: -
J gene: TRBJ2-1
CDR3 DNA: TGTGCCAGCAGTTACTCGGGGTCTTTGGGGGTCCATGAGCAGTTCTTC
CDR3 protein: CASSYSGSLGVHEQFF

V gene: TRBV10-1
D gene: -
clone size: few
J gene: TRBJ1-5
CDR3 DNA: TGCGCCAGCAGTGATGGACAGAATCAGCCCCAGCATTTT
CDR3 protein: CASSDGQNQPQHF

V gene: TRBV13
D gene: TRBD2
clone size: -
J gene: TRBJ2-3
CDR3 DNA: TGTGCCAGCATCCCTCGGACTAGCGGGCCCCCCACAGATACGCAGTATTTT
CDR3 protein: CASIPRTSGPPTDTQYF

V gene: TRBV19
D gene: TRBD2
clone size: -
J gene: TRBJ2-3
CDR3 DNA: TGTGCCAGTAGTATAAACGCGGGGGGGAGCACAGATACGCAGTATTTT
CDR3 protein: CASSINAGGSTDTQYF

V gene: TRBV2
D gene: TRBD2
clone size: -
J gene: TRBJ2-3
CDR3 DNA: TGTGCCAGCAGTGTACCTAGCGGGAAGGCAGATACGCAGTATTTT
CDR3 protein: CASSVPSGKADTQYF

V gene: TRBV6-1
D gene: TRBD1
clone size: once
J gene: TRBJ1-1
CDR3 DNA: TGTGCCAGCAGTCGAACGGGACAGGGACGTGAAGCTTTCTTT
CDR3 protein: CASSRTGQGREAFF

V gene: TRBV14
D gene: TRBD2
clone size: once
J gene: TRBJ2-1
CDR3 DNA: TGTGCCAGCAGCCAAGAGCGGGCTAGCGGGGGGGCCGGAGTGTTCTTC
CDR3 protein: CASSQERASGGAGVFF

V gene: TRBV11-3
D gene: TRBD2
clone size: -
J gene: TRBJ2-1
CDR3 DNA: TGTGCCAGCAGCCGGGGGGACGCCTACAATGAGCAGTTCTTC
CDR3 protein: CASSRGDAYNEQFF

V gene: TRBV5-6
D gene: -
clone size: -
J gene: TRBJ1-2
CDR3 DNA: TGTGCCAGCAGCTTGTTAGCAGGAGCTAACTATGGCTACACCTTC
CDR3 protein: CASSLLAGANYGYTF

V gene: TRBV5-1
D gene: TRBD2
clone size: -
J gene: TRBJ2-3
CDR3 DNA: TGCGCCAGCAGCTCCGCGGGGGCAGATACGCAGTATTTT
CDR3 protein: CASSSAGADTQYF

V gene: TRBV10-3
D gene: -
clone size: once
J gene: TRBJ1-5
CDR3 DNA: TGTGCCATCAGTGATCGACCAGAGCAGCCCCAGCATTTT
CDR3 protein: CAISDRPEQPQHF

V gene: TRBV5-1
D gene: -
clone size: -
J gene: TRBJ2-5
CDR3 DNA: TGCGCCAGCAGCTTCGTAGGGCAAGAGACCCAGTACTTC
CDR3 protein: CASSFVGQETQYF

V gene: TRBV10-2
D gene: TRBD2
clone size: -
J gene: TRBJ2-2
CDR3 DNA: TGCGCCAGCAGTGAGCCTGGGACTAGCGGGGCCGGGGAGCTGTTTTTT
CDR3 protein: CASSEPGTSGAGELFF

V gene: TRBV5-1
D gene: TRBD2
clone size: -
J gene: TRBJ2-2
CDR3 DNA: TGCGCCAGCAGAGGACTAGCGGCCACCGGGGAGCTGTTTTTT
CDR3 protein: CASRGLAATGELFF

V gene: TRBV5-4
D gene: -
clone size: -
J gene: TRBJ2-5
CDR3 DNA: TGTGCCAGCAGCCCGGCGACAGCGGAGACCCAGTACTTC
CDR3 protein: CASSPATAETQYF

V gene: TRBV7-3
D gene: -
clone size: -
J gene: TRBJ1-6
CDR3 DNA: TGTGCCAGCAGCTTAAAAAGAGATTCACCCCTCCACTTT
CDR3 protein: CASSLKRDSPLHF

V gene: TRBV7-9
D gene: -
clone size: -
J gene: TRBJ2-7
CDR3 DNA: TGTGCCAGCAGTAACCGGGACCCGCGGTACGAGCAGTACTTC
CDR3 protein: CASSNRDPRYEQYF

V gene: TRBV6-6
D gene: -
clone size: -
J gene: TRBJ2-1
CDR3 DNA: TGTGCCAGCAGTTACCAGGCCGCGAAGGATGAGCAGTTCTTC
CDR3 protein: CASSYQAAKDEQFF

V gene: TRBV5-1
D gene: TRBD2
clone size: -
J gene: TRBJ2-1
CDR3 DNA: TGCGCCAGCAATGAGCGGGGGGACTCCTACAATGAGCAGTTCTTC
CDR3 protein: CASNERGDSYNEQFF

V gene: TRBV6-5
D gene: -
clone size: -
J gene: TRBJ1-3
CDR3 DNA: TGTGCCAGCAGTTTCCGGGACACTGGAAACACCATATATTTT
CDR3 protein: CASSFRDTGNTIYF

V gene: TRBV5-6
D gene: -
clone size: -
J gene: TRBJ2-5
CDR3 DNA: TGTGCCACCAGATCAAGGACAACGTACCAAGAGACCCAGTACTTC
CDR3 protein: CATRSRTTYQETQYF

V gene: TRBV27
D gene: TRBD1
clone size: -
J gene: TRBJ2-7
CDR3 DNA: TGTGCCAGCAGTCGACAGGGATGGCCCTACGAGCAGTACTTC
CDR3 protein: CASSRQGWPYEQYF

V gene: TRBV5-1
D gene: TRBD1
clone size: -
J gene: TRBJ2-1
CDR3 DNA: TGCGCCAGCAGCCTCCCCGGGACAGGGGACAATGAGCAGTTCTTC
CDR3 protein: CASSLPGTGDNEQFF

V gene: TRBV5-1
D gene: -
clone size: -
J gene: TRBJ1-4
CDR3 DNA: TGCGCCAGCAGCTTATCCACCGGCGGTGAAAAACTGTTTTTT
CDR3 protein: CASSLSTGGEKLFF

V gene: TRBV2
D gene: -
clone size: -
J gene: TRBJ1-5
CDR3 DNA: TGTGCCAGCAGTGTTCAGGCAGCCCATAGCAATCAGCCCCAGCATTTT
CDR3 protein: CASSVQAAHSNQPQHF

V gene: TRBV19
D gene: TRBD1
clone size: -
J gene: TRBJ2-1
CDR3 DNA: TGTGCCAGTAGTATAAACAGGGACAGCTCCTACAATGAGCAGTTCTTC
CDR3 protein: CASSINRDSSYNEQFF

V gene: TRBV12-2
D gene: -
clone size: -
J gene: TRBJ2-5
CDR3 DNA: TGTGCAAGTCGCTTTGCAAGCGGGAGGAGTCAAGAGACCCAGTACTTC
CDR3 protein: CASRFASGRSQETQYF

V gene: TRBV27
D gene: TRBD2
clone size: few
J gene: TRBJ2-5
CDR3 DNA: TGTGCCAGCGGGACTAGCGGGAGTTTGGAGACCCAGTACTTC
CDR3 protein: CASGTSGSLETQYF

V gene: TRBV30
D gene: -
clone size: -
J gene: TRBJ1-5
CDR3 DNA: TGTGCCTGGACGCTGGGCAGGGGAGTAGGACAGCCCCAGCATTTT
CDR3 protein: CAWTLGRGVGQPQHF

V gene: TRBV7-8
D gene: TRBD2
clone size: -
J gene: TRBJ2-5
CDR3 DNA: TGTGCCAGCAGCTTGGGGGTTGCTACGGCTAGCGGGAGTGGGGAGACCCAGTACTTC
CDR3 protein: CASSLGVATASGSGETQYF

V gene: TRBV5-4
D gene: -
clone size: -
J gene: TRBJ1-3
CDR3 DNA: TGTGCCAGCAGCCCTCAGGGGAATCAGGCTGGAAACACCATATATTTT
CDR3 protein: CASSPQGNQAGNTIYF

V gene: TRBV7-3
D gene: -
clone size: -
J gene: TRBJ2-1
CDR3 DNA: TGTGCCAGCAGCGACTATGGGGGGGCCTCCTACAATGAGCAGTTCTTC
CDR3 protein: CASSDYGGASYNEQFF

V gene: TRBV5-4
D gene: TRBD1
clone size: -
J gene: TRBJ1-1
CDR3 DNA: TGTGCCAGCAGCTTGGGACAGGGGGCGAGTATGAGGACTGAAGCTTTCTTT
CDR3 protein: CASSLGQGASMRTEAFF

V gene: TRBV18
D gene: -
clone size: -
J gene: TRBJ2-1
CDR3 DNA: TGTGCCAGCTCACCATCGGGTGATTCCTACAATGAGCAGTTCTTC
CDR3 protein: CASSPSGDSYNEQFF

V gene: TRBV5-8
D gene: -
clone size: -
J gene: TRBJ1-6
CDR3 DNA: TGTGCCAGCAGCTTTGTTGCCTCACCCCTCCACTTT
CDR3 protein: CASSFVASPLHF

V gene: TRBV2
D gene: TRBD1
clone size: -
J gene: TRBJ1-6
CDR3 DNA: TGTGCCAGCAGCGGGACAGGGGGTAATTCACCCCTCCACTTT
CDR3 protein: CASSGTGGNSPLHF